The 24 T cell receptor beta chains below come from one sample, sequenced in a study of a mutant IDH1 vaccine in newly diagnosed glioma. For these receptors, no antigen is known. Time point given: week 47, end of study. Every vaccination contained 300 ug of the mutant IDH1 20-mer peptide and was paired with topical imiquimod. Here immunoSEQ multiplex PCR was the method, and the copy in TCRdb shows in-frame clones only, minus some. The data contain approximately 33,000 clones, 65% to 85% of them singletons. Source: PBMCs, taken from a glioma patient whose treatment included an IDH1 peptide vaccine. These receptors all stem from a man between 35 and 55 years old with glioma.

The CDR3, as DNA: TGTGCCAGCAATCCCTTGGACAGGGTGACAGCCTACGAGCAGTACTTC. Protein: CASNPLDRVTAYEQYF. The chain recombines TRBV2 with TRBJ2-7, with 8 positions matching TRBD1. Germline V gives CDR1 SNHLY, CDR2 FYNNEI. Losses at the gene ends were 7 bases for V and 2 bases for J; bases not matched to a gene: 13. The CDR3 length is 16 residues.

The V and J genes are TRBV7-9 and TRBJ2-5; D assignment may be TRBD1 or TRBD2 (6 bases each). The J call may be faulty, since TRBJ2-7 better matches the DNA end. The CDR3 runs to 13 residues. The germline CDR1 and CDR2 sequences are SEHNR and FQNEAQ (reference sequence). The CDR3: CASSPRGPYEQYF. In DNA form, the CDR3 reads TGTGCCAGCAGCCCACGGGGGCCCTACGAGCAGTACTTC.

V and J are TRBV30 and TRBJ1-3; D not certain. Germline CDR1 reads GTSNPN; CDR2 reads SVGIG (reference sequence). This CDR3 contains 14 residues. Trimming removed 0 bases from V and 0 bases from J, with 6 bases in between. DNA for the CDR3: TGTGCCTGGAGTGTAGCGATCTCTGGAAACACCATATATTTT. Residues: CAWSVAISGNTIYF. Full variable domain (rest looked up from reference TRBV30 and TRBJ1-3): SQTIHQWPATLVQPVGSPLSLECTVEGTSNPNLYWYRQAAGRGLQLLFYSVGIGQISSEVPQNLSASRPQDRQFILSSKKLLLSDSGFYLCAWSVAISGNTIYFGEGSWLTVV.

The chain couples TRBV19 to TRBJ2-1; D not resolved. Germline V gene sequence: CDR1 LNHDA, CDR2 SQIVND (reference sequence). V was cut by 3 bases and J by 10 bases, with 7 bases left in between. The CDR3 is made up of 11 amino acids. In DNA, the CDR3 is TGTGCCAGTAGTATTTCCGGCGAGCAGTTCTTC. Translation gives CASSISGEQFF.

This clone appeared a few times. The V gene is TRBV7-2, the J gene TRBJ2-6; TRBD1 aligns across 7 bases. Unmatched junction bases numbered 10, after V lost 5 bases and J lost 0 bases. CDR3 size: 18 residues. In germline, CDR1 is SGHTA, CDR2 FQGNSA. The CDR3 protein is CASSHDRDEGSGANVLTF. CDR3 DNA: TGTGCCAGCAGCCATGACAGGGATGAGGGCTCTGGGGCCAACGTCCTGACTTTC.

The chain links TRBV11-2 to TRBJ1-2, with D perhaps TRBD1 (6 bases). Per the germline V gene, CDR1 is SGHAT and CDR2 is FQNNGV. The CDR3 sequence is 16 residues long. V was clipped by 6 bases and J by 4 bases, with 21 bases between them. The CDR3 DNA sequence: TGTGCCAGCAGTTCCCACCTCCAGGGGCTGGGCTATGGCTACACCTTC. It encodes CASSSHLQGLGYGYTF.

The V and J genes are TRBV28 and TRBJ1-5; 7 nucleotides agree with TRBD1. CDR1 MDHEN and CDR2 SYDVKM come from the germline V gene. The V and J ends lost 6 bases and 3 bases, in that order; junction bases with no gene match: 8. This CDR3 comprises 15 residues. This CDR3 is CASRPTTGLNQPQHF. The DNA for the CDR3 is TGTGCCAGCAGACCTACGACAGGGCTCAATCAGCCCCAGCATTTT. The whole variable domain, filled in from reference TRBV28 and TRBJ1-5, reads DVKVTQSSRYLVKRTGEKVFLECVQDMDHENMFWYRQDPGLGLRLIYFSYDVKMKEKGDIPEGYSVSREKKERFSLILESASTNQTSMYLCASRPTTGLNQPQHFGDGTRLSIL.

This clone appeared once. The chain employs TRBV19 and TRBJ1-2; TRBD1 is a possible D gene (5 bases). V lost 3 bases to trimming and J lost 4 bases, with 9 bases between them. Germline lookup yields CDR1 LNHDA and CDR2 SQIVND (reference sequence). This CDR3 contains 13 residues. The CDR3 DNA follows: TGTGCCAGTAGTATGGGACGAATCTATGGCTACACCTTC. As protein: CASSMGRIYGYTF.

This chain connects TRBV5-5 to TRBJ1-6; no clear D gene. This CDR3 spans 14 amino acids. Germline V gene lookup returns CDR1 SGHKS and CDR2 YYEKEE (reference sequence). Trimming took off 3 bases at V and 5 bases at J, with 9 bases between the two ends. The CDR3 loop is CASSSGPDNSPLHF. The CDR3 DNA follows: TGTGCCAGCAGCTCCGGACCGGATAATTCACCCCTCCACTTT.

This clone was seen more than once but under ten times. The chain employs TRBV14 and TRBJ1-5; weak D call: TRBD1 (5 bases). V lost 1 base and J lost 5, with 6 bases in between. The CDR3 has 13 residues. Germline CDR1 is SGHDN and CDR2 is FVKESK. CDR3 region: CASSQGQYQPQHF. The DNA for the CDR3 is TGTGCCAGCAGCCAAGGACAGTATCAGCCCCAGCATTTT.

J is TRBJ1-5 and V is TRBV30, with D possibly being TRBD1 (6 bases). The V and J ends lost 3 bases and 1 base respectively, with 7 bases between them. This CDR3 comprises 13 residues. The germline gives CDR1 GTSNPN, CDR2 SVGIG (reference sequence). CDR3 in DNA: TGTGCCTGGAGAGGACAGAGCAATCAGCCCCAGCATTTT. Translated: CAWRGQSNQPQHF.

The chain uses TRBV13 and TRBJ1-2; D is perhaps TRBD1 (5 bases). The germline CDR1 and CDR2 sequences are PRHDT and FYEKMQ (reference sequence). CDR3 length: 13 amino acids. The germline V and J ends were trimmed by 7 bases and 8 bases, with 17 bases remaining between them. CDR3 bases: TGTGCCAGCATCGGGCAGGGAGTAGGAGGCTACACCTTC. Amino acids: CASIGQGVGGYTF.

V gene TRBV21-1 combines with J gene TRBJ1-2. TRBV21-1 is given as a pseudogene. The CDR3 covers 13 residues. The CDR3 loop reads CASSKAMNYGYTF. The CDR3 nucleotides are TGTGCCAGCAGCAAAGCGATGAACTATGGCTACACCTTC.

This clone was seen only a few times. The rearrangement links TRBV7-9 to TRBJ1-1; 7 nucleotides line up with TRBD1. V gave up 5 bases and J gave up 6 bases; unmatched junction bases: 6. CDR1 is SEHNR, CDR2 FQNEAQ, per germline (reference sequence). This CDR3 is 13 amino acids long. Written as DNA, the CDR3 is TGTGCCAGCAGCAGAACCGGGACAGCTGAAGCTTTCTTT. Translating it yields CASSRTGTAEAFF.

The DNA for the CDR3 is TGTGCCAGCAGGGAAGGGACAGCAAGTTATAGCAATCAGCCCCAGCATTTT. Translation gives CASREGTASYSNQPQHF. The rearrangement uses TRBV5-5 and TRBJ1-5; TRBD1 matches 7 bases. The CDR3 runs to 17 residues. Germline CDR1 SGHKS, CDR2 YYEKEE (reference sequence). After removal of 5 bases from V and 0 bases from J, the junction contained 11 bases not matched to a gene.

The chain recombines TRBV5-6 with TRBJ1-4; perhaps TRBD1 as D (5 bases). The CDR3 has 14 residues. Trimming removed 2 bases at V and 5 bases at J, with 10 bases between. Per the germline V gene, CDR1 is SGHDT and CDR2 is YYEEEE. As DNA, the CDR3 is TGTGCCAGCAGCTTTGTCGGGGGGAATGAAAAACTGTTTTTT. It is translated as CASSFVGGNEKLFF.

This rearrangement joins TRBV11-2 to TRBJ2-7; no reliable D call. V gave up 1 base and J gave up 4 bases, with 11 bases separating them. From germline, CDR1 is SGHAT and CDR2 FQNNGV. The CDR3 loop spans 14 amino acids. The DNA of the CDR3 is TGTGCCAGCAGCTTAGGCCCGACGAGGTACGAGCAGTACTTC. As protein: CASSLGPTRYEQYF.

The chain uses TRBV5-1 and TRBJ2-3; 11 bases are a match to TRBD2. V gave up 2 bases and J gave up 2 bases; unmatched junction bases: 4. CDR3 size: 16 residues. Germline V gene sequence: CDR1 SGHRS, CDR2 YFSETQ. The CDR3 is CASSFGTSGFTDTQYF. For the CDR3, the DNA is TGCGCCAGCAGCTTCGGGACTAGCGGCTTCACAGATACGCAGTATTTT.

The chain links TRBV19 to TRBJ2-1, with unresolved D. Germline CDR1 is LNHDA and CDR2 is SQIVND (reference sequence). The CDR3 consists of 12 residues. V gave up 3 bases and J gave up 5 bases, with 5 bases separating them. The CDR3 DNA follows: TGTGCCAGTAGTATTTTAAACAATGAGCAGTTCTTC. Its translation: CASSILNNEQFF.

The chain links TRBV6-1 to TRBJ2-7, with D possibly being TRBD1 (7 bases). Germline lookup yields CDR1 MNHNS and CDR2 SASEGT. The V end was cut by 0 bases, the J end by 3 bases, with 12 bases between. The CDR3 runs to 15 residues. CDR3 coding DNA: TGTGCCAGCAGTGAAGCCAGGGGGGTTTTCTACGAGCAGTACTTC. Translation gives CASSEARGVFYEQYF.

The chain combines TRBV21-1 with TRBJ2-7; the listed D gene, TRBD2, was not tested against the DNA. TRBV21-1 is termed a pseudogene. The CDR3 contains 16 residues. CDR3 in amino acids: CATRGTSGESSYEQYV. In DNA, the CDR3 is TGTGCCACCCGAGGGACTAGCGGGGAGAGCTCCTACGAGCAGTACGTC.

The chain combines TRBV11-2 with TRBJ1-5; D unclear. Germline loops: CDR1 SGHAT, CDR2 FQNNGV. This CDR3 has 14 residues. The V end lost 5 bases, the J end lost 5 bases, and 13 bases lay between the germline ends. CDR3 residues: CASSLGLIDQPQHF. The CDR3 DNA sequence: TGTGCCAGCAGCCTAGGACTCATCGATCAGCCCCAGCATTTT.

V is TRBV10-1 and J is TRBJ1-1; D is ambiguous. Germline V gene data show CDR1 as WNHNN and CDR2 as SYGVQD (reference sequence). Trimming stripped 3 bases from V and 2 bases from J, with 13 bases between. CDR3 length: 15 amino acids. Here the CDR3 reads CASSDTGEDNTEAFF. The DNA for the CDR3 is TGCGCCAGCAGTGATACCGGGGAGGACAACACTGAAGCTTTCTTT.

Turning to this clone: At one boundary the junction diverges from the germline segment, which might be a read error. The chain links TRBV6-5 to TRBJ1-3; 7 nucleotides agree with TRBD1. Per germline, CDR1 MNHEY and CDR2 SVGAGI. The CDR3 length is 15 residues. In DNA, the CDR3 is TGTGCCAGCAGCAAGACAGGGAGTAGTGGAGACACCATATATTTT. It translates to CASSKTGSSGDTIYF.